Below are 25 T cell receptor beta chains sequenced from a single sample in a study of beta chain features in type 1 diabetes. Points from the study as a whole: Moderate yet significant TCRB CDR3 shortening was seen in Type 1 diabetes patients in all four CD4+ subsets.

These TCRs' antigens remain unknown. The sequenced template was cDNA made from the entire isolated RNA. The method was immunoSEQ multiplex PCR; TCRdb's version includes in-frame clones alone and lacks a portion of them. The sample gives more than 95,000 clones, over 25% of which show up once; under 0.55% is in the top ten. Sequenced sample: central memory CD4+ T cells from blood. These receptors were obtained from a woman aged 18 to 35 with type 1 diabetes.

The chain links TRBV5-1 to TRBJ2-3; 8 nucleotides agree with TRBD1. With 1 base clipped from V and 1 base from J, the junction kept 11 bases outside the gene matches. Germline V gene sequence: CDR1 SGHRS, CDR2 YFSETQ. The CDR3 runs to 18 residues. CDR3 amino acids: CASSLLGQGPTGTDTQYF. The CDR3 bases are TGCGCCAGCAGCTTGCTTGGACAGGGCCCCACTGGCACAGATACGCAGTATTTT.

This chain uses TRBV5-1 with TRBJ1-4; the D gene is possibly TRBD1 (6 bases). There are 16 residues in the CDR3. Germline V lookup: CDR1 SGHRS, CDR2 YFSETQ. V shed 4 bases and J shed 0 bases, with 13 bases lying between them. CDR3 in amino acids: CASSPGHAATNEKLFF. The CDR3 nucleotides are TGCGCCAGCAGCCCGGGACACGCAGCAACTAATGAAAAACTGTTTTTT.

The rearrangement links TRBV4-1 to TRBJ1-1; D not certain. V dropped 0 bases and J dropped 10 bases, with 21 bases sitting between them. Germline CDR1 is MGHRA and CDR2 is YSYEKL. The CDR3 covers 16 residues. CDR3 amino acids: CASSQDPAGLLRVAFF. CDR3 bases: TGCGCCAGCAGCCAAGATCCAGCTGGCCTCCTGAGGGTAGCTTTCTTT.

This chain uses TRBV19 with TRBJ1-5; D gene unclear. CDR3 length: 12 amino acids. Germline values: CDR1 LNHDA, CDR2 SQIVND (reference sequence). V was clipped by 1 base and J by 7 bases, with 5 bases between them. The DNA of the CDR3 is TGTGCCAGTAGTATAGTTTCGCAGCCCCAGCATTTT. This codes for CASSIVSQPQHF.

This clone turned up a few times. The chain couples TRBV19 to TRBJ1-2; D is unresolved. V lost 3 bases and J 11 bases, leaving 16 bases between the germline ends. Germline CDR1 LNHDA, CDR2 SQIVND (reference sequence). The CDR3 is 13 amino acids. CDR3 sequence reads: CASSISRVVGYTF. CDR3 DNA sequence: TGTGCCAGTAGTATCTCCCGGGTCGTAGGATACACCTTC.

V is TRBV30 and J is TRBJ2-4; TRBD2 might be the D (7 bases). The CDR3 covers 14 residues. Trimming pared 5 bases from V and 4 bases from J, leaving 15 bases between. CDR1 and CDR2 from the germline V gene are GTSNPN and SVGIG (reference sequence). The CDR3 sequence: CAWSIGGEKNIQYF. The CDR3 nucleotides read TGTGCCTGGTCGATAGGGGGGGAAAAAAACATTCAGTACTTC.

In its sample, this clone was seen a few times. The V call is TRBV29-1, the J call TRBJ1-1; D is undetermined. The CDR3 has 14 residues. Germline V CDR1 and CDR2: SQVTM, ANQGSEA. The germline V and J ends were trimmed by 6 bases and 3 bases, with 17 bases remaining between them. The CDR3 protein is CSVGILGGDTEAFF. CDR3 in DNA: TGCAGCGTCGGGATATTGGGCGGGGACACTGAAGCTTTCTTT.

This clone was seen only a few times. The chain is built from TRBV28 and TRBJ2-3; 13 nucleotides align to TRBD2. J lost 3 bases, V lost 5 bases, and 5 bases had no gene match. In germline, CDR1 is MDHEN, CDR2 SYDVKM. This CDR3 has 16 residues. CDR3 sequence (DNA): TGTGCCAGCAGTGACCGGACTAGCGGGAGAACAGATACGCAGTATTTT. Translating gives CASSDRTSGRTDTQYF.

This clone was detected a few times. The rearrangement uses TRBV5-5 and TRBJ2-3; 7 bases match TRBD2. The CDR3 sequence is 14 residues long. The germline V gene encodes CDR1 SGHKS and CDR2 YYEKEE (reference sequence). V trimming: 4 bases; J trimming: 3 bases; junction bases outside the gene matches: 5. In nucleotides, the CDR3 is TGTGCCAGCAGCCCCGTCGGGGGGACAGATACGCAGTATTTT. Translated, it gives CASSPVGGTDTQYF. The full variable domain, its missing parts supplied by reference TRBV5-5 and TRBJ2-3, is DAGVTQSPTHLIKTRGQQVTLRCSPISGHKSVSWYQQVLGQGPQFIFQYYEKEERGRGNFPDRFSARQFPNYSSELNVNALLLGDSALYLCASSPVGGTDTQYFGPGTRLTVL.

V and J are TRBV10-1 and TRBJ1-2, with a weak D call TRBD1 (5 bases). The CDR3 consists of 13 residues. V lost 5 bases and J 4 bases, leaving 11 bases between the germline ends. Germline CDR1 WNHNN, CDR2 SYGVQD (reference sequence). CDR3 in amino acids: CASSSGAGYGYTF. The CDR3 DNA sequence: TGCGCCAGCAGTAGCGGGGCAGGCTATGGCTACACCTTC.

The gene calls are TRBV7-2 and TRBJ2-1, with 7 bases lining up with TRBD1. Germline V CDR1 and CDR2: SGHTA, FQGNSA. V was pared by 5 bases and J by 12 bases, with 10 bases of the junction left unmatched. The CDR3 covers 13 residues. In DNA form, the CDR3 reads TGTGCCAGCAGCCCTAGAAGGGACAGCCGGCAGTTCTTC. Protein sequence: CASSPRRDSRQFF.

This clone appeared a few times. In DNA form, the CDR3 reads TGTGCCAGTAGCCCTACAGGGGGTCGGGAGACCCAGTACTTC. This gives the protein CASSPTGGRETQYF. This chain joins TRBV19 and TRBJ2-5; 8 bases map to TRBD1. The CDR3 contains 14 residues. Germline V gene sequence: CDR1 LNHDA, CDR2 SQIVND (reference sequence). V shed 6 bases and J 5 bases; nucleotides not matched to a gene: 8.

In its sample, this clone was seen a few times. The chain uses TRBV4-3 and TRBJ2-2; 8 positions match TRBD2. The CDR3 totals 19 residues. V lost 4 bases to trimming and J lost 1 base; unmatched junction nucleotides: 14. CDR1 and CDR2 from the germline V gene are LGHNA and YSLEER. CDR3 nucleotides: TGCGCCAGCAGCCCTTCGCATTGGGCGGGAGGTTTGAACACCGGGGAGCTGTTTTTT. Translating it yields CASSPSHWAGGLNTGELFF.

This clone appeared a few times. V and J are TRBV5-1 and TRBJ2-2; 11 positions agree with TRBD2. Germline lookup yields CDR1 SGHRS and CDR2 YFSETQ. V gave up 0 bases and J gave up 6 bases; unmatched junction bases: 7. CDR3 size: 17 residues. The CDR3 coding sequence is TGCGCCAGCAGCTTGGCGACTAGCGGGACGGGTGCCGGGGAGCTGTTTTTT. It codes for CASSLATSGTGAGELFF.

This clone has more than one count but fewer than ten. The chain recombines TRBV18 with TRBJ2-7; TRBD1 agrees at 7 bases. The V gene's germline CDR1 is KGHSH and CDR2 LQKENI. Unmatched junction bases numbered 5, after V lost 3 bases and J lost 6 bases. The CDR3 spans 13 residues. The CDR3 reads CASSPKTGSEQYV. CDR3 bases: TGTGCCAGCTCACCCAAGACAGGGTCCGAGCAGTACGTC.

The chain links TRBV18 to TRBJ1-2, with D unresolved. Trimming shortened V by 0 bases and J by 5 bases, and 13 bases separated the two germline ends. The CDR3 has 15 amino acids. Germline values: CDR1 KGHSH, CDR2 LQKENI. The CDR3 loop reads CASSPPAAQTYGYTF. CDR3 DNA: TGTGCCAGCTCACCACCGGCCGCGCAGACATATGGCTACACCTTC.

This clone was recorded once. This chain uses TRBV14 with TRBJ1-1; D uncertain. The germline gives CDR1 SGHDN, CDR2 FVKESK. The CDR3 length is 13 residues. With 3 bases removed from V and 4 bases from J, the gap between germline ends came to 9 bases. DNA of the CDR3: TGTGCCAGCAGCCACGGGTCGGCCACTGAAGCTTTCTTT. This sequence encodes CASSHGSATEAFF.

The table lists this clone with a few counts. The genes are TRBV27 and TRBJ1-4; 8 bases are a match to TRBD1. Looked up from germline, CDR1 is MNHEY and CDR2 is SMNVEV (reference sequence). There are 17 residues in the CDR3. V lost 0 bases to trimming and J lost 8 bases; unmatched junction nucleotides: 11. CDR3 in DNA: TGTGCCAGCAGTTTATCGGGACAGGCCTCAATCGGAGAAAAACTGTTTTTT. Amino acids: CASSLSGQASIGEKLFF.

CDR3 coding DNA: TGTGCCTGGAGTGTAACGGGAAATAGCGGGAGGGCCCGGAATGAGCAGTTCTTC. It yields the protein CAWSVTGNSGRARNEQFF. The chain has TRBV30 and TRBJ2-1, with 11 bases matching TRBD2. V dropped 0 bases and J dropped 7; count of bases not matched to a gene: 14. The CDR3 runs 18 residues. CDR1 is GTSNPN, CDR2 SVGIG, per germline (reference sequence).

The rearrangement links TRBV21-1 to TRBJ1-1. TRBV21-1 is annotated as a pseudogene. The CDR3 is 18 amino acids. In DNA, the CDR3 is TGTGCCAGCAGCAAAGTGGTCGGGAGTCAGCAAAAGGGCACTGAAGCTTTCTTT. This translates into CASSKVVGSQQKGTEAFF.

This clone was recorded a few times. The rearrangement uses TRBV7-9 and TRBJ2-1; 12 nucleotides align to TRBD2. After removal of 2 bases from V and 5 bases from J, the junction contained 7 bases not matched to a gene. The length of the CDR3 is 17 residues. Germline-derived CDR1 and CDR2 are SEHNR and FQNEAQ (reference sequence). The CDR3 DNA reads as TGTGCCAGCAGCTTAAGCAGATGGACTAGCGGGGACAATGAGCAGTTCTTC. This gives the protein CASSLSRWTSGDNEQFF.

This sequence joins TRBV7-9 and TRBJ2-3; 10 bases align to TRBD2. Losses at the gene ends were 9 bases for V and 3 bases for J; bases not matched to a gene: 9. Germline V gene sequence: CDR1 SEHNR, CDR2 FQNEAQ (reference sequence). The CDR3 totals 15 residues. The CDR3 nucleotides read TGTGCCAGTACCCCGGGACTAGCGTCGACAGATACGCAGTATTTT. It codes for CASTPGLASTDTQYF.

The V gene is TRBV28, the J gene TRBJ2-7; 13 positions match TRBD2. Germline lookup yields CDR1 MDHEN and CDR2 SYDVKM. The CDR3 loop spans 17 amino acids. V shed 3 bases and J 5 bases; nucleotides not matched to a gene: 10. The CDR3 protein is CASSFFPGTSGNHEQYF. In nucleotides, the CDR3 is TGTGCCAGCAGTTTTTTTCCGGGGACTAGCGGGAATCACGAGCAGTACTTC.

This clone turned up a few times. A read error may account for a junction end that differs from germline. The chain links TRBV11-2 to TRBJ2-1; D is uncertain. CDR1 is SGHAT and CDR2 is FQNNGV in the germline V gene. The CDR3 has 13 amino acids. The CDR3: CASSLALYNEQFF. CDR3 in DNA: TGTGCCAGCAGTTTAGCCTTGTACAATGAGCAGTTCTTC.

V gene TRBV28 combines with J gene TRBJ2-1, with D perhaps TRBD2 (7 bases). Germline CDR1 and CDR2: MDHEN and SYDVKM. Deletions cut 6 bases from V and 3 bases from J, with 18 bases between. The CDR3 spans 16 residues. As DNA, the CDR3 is TGTGCCAGCAGCCCTGCGGGAGCGGGACACTACAATGAGCAGTTCTTC. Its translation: CASSPAGAGHYNEQFF.